Presented here are 22 T cell receptor beta chains from one specimen sequenced in a study of blood T cell repertoires in COVID-19. Using immunoSEQ multiplex PCR, the repertoire was profiled, and TCRdb retains in-frame clones only, with some absent. Among approximately 150,000 clones listed, roughly 85% were seen once. The sequenced sample was peripheral blood. The origin of the receptors is a human donor with acute or convalescent COVID-19. The donor label of this sample is uncertain.

The chain links TRBV25-1 to TRBJ2-7, with D perhaps matching TRBD1 (6 bases). Deletions cut 2 bases from V and 5 bases from J, with 10 bases between. The CDR3 has 13 residues. CDR1 and CDR2 from the germline V gene are MGHDK and SYGVNS. CDR3 in amino acids: CASSETGGNEQYF. CDR3 nucleotide sequence: TGTGCCAGCAGTGAAACTGGGGGCAACGAGCAGTACTTC.

The CDR3 DNA reads as TGTGCCAGCAGCTCCCCTCGTCTTATGACCCAGTACTTC. Translated, it gives CASSSPRLMTQYF. The V gene is TRBV11-2, the J gene TRBJ2-5; D unclear. The germline V and J ends were trimmed by 4 bases and 7 bases, with 13 bases remaining between them. This CDR3 spans 13 amino acids. CDR1 is SGHAT, CDR2 FQNNGV, per germline.

As to this clone: The same CDR3 also results from other DNA sequences found in this sample. The chain employs TRBV7-2 and TRBJ2-7; 9 bases map to TRBD2. After removal of 1 base from V and 6 bases from J, the junction contained 7 bases not matched to a gene. Germline V gene sequence: CDR1 SGHTA, CDR2 FQGNSA. The CDR3 sequence is 15 residues long. This CDR3 reads CASSLVLGGGGEQYF. CDR3 DNA: TGTGCCAGCAGCTTAGTACTGGGCGGGGGGGGCGAGCAGTACTTC.

The rearrangement joins TRBV2 to TRBJ1-6; 7 bases align to TRBD1. The CDR3 consists of 16 residues. The V and J ends lost 0 bases and 5 bases, in that order; junction bases with no gene match: 4. Germline assignment: CDR1 SNHLY and CDR2 FYNNEI. Written as DNA, the CDR3 is TGTGCCAGCAGTGAAGCCATGGGACAGAATAATTCACCCCTCCACTTT. This codes for CASSEAMGQNNSPLHF.

This clone was observed a few times. V gene TRBV7-9 combines with J gene TRBJ2-1; D gene unclear. CDR3 length equals 16 residues. Germline V CDR1 and CDR2: SEHNR, FQNEAQ (reference sequence). Deletions cut 6 bases from V and 0 bases from J, with 15 bases between. The CDR3 region is CASRPTPPSSYNEQFF. CDR3 coding DNA: TGTGCCAGCAGACCCACCCCCCCGAGCTCCTACAATGAGCAGTTCTTC.

The chain couples TRBV19 to TRBJ2-3; no firm D call. Germline V gives CDR1 LNHDA, CDR2 SQIVND (reference sequence). This CDR3 is 13 amino acids long. Trimming removed 6 bases from V and 3 bases from J, with 10 bases in between. This CDR3 is CASSPFLTDTQYF. Here the CDR3 DNA reads TGTGCCAGTAGCCCCTTCCTAACAGATACGCAGTATTTT.

The CDR3 protein is CASSEGARGNQPQHF. DNA for the CDR3: TGTGCCAGCAGTGAAGGGGCAAGGGGTAATCAGCCCCAGCATTTT. The chain couples TRBV2 to TRBJ1-5; possibly TRBD1 for D (5 bases). This CDR3 has 15 residues. The germline V and J ends were trimmed by 1 base and 4 bases, with 11 bases remaining between them. Per germline, CDR1 SNHLY and CDR2 FYNNEI.

CDR3 nucleotide sequence: TGCAGCGTTGAAGTCTCGGGGGAGGAGCAACATACGCAGTATTTT. It is translated as CSVEVSGEEQHTQYF. V is TRBV29-1 and J is TRBJ2-3; the D gene is possibly TRBD2 (6 bases). Germline CDR1 reads SQVTM; CDR2 reads ANQGSEA. V was pared by 1 base and J by 7 bases, with 18 bases between. The CDR3 totals 15 residues.

This clone was detected a few times. The rearrangement uses TRBV5-8 and TRBJ2-3, with a tentative D call TRBD2 (7 bases). Trimming left V 6 bases short and J 3 bases short, with 17 bases between. Germline V gene data show CDR1 as SGHTS and CDR2 as YDEGEE. The CDR3 contains 15 residues. The CDR3 region is CASIGGRRGTDTQYF. Written as DNA, the CDR3 is TGTGCCAGCATCGGGGGGCGGAGAGGTACAGATACGCAGTATTTT.

The chain recombines TRBV6-1 with TRBJ2-3; TRBD2 is a possible D gene (6 bases). The germline CDR1 and CDR2 sequences are MNHNS and SASEGT. Deletions cut 3 bases from V and 6 bases from J, with 13 bases between. This CDR3 contains 14 residues. Here the CDR3 reads CASSEAAGLDTQYF. As DNA, the CDR3 is TGTGCCAGCAGTGAGGCAGCGGGCCTCGATACGCAGTATTTT.

The chain employs TRBV6-4 and TRBJ1-1; 7 positions match TRBD1. From germline, CDR1 is MRHNA and CDR2 SNTAGT. V was clipped by 9 bases and J by 1 base; unmatched bases: 5. CDR3 length: 13 residues. CDR3 protein: CASKDRPNTEAFF. The CDR3 coding sequence is TGTGCCAGTAAGGACAGGCCGAACACTGAAGCTTTCTTT.

This clone has only a few counts. The V call is TRBV7-9, the J call TRBJ2-3; no clear D gene. The germline V and J ends were trimmed by 1 base and 6 bases, with 11 bases remaining between them. The germline V gene encodes CDR1 SEHNR and CDR2 FQNEAQ (reference sequence). This CDR3 has 14 amino acids. The CDR3, as DNA: TGTGCCAGCAGCTTAGACTCATACGGGGATACGCAGTATTTT. The encoded protein is CASSLDSYGDTQYF.

The chain couples TRBV4-3 to TRBJ1-2, with TRBD1 identical over 7 bases. Germline trimming cut 1 base from V and 6 bases from J; bases unmatched to any gene: 8. The CDR3 extends over 15 amino acids. Germline V gives CDR1 LGHNA, CDR2 YSLEER. The CDR3 DNA is TGCGCCAGCAGCCAAGTACAGGACAGGTGGAATGGCTACACCTTC. This encodes CASSQVQDRWNGYTF.

This chain links TRBV11-2 with TRBJ2-1; maybe TRBD1 (5 bases). The CDR3 covers 13 residues. V was pared by 1 base and J by 9 bases, with 10 bases between. Germline loops: CDR1 SGHAT, CDR2 FQNNGV. This CDR3 is CASSLVGQSEQFF. The CDR3 DNA sequence: TGTGCCAGCAGCTTAGTTGGACAATCTGAGCAGTTCTTC.

Remarks on this clone: The same CDR3 can be traced to other DNA sequences in this sample. This rearrangement joins TRBV12-3 or TRBV12-4 to TRBJ1-3; D is possibly TRBD1 (5 bases). V was pared by 6 bases and J by 1 base, with 7 bases between. This CDR3 contains 13 residues. The CDR3 sequence: CASSPGSGNTIYF. The CDR3 nucleotides are TGTGCCAGCAGCCCAGGGTCTGGAAACACCATATATTTT.

This clone was observed once. The V gene is TRBV15, the J gene TRBJ1-5, with 7 bases fitting TRBD1. V lost 2 bases, J lost 2 bases, and 6 bases stayed unmatched. Germline CDR1 reads LNHNV; CDR2 reads YYDKDF (reference sequence). The CDR3 totals 16 residues. The CDR3 region is CATSRSTGDGNQPQHF. The CDR3 bases are TGTGCCACCAGCAGAAGCACAGGGGATGGCAATCAGCCCCAGCATTTT.

The chain combines TRBV7-9 with TRBJ2-4; TRBD2 agrees at 8 bases. Losses at the gene ends were 4 bases for V and 6 bases for J; bases not matched to a gene: 14. CDR1 and CDR2 (germline): SEHNR, FQNEAQ (reference sequence). The length of the CDR3 is 17 residues. This CDR3 reads CASSSRGAGEDGNIQYF. CDR3 DNA sequence: TGTGCCAGCAGCTCTAGGGGAGCGGGGGAAGATGGAAACATTCAGTACTTC.

The chain carries TRBV29-1 and TRBJ2-5; the match to TRBD1 covers 7 bases. After removal of 3 bases from V and 7 bases from J, the junction contained 14 bases not matched to a gene. Germline values: CDR1 SQVTM, CDR2 ANQGSEA. This CDR3 is 15 amino acids long. CDR3 sequence reads: CSVEPATGVHGTQYF. In DNA, the CDR3 is TGCAGCGTTGAGCCAGCCACAGGGGTCCATGGGACCCAGTACTTC. The full variable domain, with the rest looked up from reference TRBV29-1 and TRBJ2-5, is SAVISQKPSRDICQRGTSLTIQCQVDSQVTMMFWYRQQPGQSLTLIATANQGSEATYESGFVIDKFPISRPNLTFSTLTVSNMSPEDSSIYLCSVEPATGVHGTQYFGPGTRLLVL.

This chain uses TRBV6-1 with TRBJ2-7, with 7 bases aligning to TRBD1. The CDR3 extends over 13 amino acids. CDR1 is MNHNS, CDR2 SASEGT, per germline. The ends lost 3 bases at V and 7 bases at J; junction bases unmatched: 6. CDR3 protein: CASSEWDSQEQYV. CDR3 DNA: TGTGCCAGCAGTGAGTGGGACAGTCAGGAGCAGTACGTC.

This clone was observed once. This chain uses TRBV30 with TRBJ2-3; D unresolved. Looked up from germline, CDR1 is GTSNPN and CDR2 is SVGIG (reference sequence). V lost 5 bases, J lost 2 bases, and 5 bases lay in between. The CDR3 consists of 11 residues. The CDR3 coding sequence is TGTGCCTGGTCCTTCACAGATACGCAGTATTTT. Translating gives CAWSFTDTQYF.

The gene calls are TRBV7-2 and TRBJ2-2; 8 bases are a match to TRBD2. V lost 1 base to trimming and J lost 7 bases; unmatched junction nucleotides: 5. In germline, CDR1 is SGHTA, CDR2 FQGNSA. The CDR3 has 15 amino acids. The CDR3 sequence is CASSLVGSGIGELFF. The DNA of the CDR3 is TGTGCCAGCAGCTTAGTCGGTAGCGGGATCGGGGAGCTGTTTTTT.

J is TRBJ2-7 and V is TRBV7-9, with D possibly TRBD2 on 5 matching bases. Trimming stripped 10 bases from V and 6 bases from J, with 31 bases between. Germline V gene data show CDR1 as SEHNR and CDR2 as FQNEAQ (reference sequence). The CDR3 contains 17 residues. CDR3 amino acids: CAIPRVGPGSILVEQYV. DNA for the CDR3: TGTGCCATCCCGCGGGTCGGACCGGGCTCCATACTCGTCGAGCAGTACGTC.